A selection of T cell receptor beta chains follows, all from one sample in a study of blood T cell repertoires in COVID-19. Assay: immunoSEQ multiplex PCR; the TCRdb copy retains only in-frame clones and omits some. The table has 200,000 to 250,000 clones, around 81% seen once. The specimen was peripheral blood. The receptor source for this set is a woman in her 70s with acute or convalescent COVID-19. CDR3s include the opening cysteine and the closing phenylalanine or tryptophan. The D gene is left open where the match is weak. A row's size may be missing; if present it is once, few, many or a size class.

cdr3_aa	cdr3_nt	j_call	clone_size	v_call	d_call
CASSLSGGQDTQYF	TGTGCCAGCAGTTTAAGCGGGGGTCAAGATACGCAGTATTTT	TRBJ2-3	.	TRBV27	TRBD2
CASSRGGPSTDTQYF	TGTGCCAGCAGCCGCGGGGGGCCCTCCACAGATACGCAGTATTTT	TRBJ2-3	.	TRBV7-6	TRBD2
CASSLAIGGVLNGYTF	TGTGCCAGCAGCTTAGCCATAGGGGGCGTTTTGAATGGCTACACCTTC	TRBJ1-2	.	TRBV7-2	TRBD1
CASSYHGRGSHQPQHF	TGTGCCAGCAGTTACCATGGCAGGGGATCTCATCAGCCCCAGCATTTT	TRBJ1-5	.	TRBV6-2/TRBV6-3	.
CASSPPNPQGLRYGYTF	TGTGCCAGCTCACCACCGAACCCCCAGGGCCTGCGCTATGGCTACACCTTC	TRBJ1-2	.	TRBV18	.
CASSPAGGGSPEAFF	TGTGCCAGCTCACCGGCGGGAGGGGGCTCCCCTGAAGCTTTCTTT	TRBJ1-1	few	TRBV18	TRBD1
CASSPHGTSVPDTQYF	TGTGCCAGCAGCCCTCATGGGACTAGCGTCCCAGATACGCAGTATTTT	TRBJ2-3	.	TRBV7-3	TRBD2
CAGTGNTEAFF	TGTGCCGGGACAGGGAACACTGAAGCTTTCTTT	TRBJ1-1	.	TRBV30	TRBD1
CASSPSRSSGANVLTF	TGTGCCAGCAGTCCCTCGAGGTCCTCTGGGGCCAACGTCCTGACTTTC	TRBJ2-6	.	TRBV27	.
CASSPGQLLTYEQYF	TGTGCCAGCTCACCAGGGCAGTTGTTAACCTACGAGCAGTACTTC	TRBJ2-7	.	TRBV18	.
CASSIGGDRVDEQYF	TGTGCCAGTAGTATTGGCGGGGACAGGGTGGACGAGCAGTACTTC	TRBJ2-7	.	TRBV19	TRBD1
CASSEYRGYQPQHF	TGTGCCAGCAGTGAATATAGGGGGTATCAGCCCCAGCATTTT	TRBJ1-5	.	TRBV2	.
CATPTGTQSGANVLTF	TGTGCCACCCCGACCGGGACACAATCTGGGGCCAACGTCCTGACTTTC	TRBJ2-6	.	TRBV27	.
CASARIASGGRGTGELFF	TGTGCCAGCGCGAGAATCGCTAGCGGGGGGCGGGGCACCGGGGAGCTGTTTTTT	TRBJ2-2	.	TRBV27	TRBD2
CASSSPGQGYEAFF	TGTGCCAGCAGCTCACCGGGACAGGGGTATGAAGCTTTCTTT	TRBJ1-1	.	TRBV7-8	TRBD1
CASSLEAGGYSYEQYF	TGTGCCAGCAGTCTGGAGGCAGGGGGGTACTCCTACGAGCAGTACTTC	TRBJ2-7	.	TRBV5-6	.
CASSPPPGGRYGYTF	TGTGCCAGCAGTCCGCCCCCAGGGGGCCGCTATGGCTACACCTTC	TRBJ1-2	.	TRBV27	TRBD1
CASSSGYNEKLFF	TGTGCCAGCAGTTCAGGGTATAATGAAAAACTGTTTTTT	TRBJ1-4	few	TRBV28	.
CASSQTVNQPQHF	TGTGCCAGCAGCCAGACAGTAAATCAGCCCCAGCATTTT	TRBJ1-5	.	TRBV3-1/TRBV3-2	.